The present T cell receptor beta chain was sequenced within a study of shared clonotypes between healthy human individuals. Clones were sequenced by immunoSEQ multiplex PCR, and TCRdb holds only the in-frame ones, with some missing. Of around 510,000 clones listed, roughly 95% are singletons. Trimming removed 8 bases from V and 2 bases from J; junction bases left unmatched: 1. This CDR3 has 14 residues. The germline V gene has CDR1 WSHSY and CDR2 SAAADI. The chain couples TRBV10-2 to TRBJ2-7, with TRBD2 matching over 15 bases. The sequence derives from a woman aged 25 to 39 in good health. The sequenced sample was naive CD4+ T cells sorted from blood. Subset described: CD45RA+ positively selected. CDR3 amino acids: CASRTSGRAYEQYF. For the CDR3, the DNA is TGCGCCAGCCGGACTAGCGGGAGGGCCTACGAGCAGTACTTC.